The source of this T cell receptor (beta chain) is a study of blood T cell repertoires in COVID-19. Study at large: Material from acute and convalescent COVID-19 was sourced from the United States, Italy and Spain. The analysed material was cDNA or gDNA that came from T cells, B-cell-depleted T cells, or PBMCs.

The CDR3 runs to 16 residues. Germline V gene lookup returns CDR1 SEHNR and CDR2 FQNEAQ (reference sequence). V shed 5 bases, J shed 2 bases, and the junction held 11 bases outside the gene matches. Original analysis: Researchers report that nucleated cell counts were estimated from reference gene primer amplification. Generated by immunoSEQ multiplex PCR, the TCRdb table keeps only in-frame clones and is missing some. V, J and clone size are those of that table, while D and trimming were read from the DNA. This sample has about 200,000 clones, with 65% to 85% found just once. The TCR was taken from a woman older than 75 with acute or convalescent COVID-19. This chain joins TRBV7-9 and TRBJ1-1, with 7 bases lining up with TRBD1. Input material: peripheral blood. The CDR3 loop is CASSGGMTGPNTEAFF. CDR3 DNA sequence: TGTGCCAGCAGCGGGGGAATGACAGGGCCAAACACTGAAGCTTTCTTT.